This is a list of T cell receptor beta chains from one sample in a study of blood T cells in healthy people across ages. TCRdb independently ran MiXCR on the 5' RACE reads; one entry per CDR3 protein. The sample lists around 1.1 million distinct CDR3 sequences, roughly two fifths occurring once. The source material was blood. The receptors stem from a man aged 18 to 30 in good health. The CDR3 runs from the conserved cysteine through the conserved F or W. A D gene is named only where the DNA matches it firmly. Clone size is given for some rows only: seen once, a few or many times, or a class if the clone is expanded.

>NA|TRBJ1-1|TRBV20-1|TRBD1
TGCAGTGCTCGGTCCGGGACAGGGGGCATGAACACTGAAGCTTTCTTT
CSARSGTGGMNTEAFF
>NA|TRBJ1-1|TRBV14|NA
TGTGCCAGCAGTCAAGTGGGTCGTCGGGCTTTCTTT
CASSQVGRRAFF
>NA|TRBJ2-3|TRBV10-3|NA
TGTGCGGTCGGGGGAGCTAGCACAGATACGCAGTATTTT
CAVGGASTDTQYF
>few|TRBJ1-6|TRBV10-3|NA
TGTGCCATCAGTGAATCAGGGCCTAATTCACCCCTCCACTTT
CAISESGPNSPLHF
>NA|TRBJ1-1|TRBV7-2|NA
TGTGCCAGCAGCTTAGCGCGTGAGGGAGGAGCTTTCTTT
CASSLAREGGAFF
>many|TRBJ1-6|TRBV6-6|NA
TGTGCCAGCGGATCATCATCGGGTTCACCCCTCCACTTT
CASGSSSGSPLHF
>NA|TRBJ1-4|TRBV2|NA
TGTGCCAGCAGTGGGCGAAGGGAAGAAAAACTGTTTTTT
CASSGRREEKLFF
>NA|TRBJ2-4|TRBV5-1|TRBD1
TGCGCCAGCAGCCCAAAGGACAGGGGTGCCAAAAACATTCAGTACTTC
CASSPKDRGAKNIQYF
>NA|TRBJ1-4|TRBV29-1|NA
TGCAGCGCAGCCACAGGGACAACTAATGAAAAACTGTTTTTT
CSAATGTTNEKLFF
>few|TRBJ2-1|TRBV4-1|TRBD2
TGCGCCAGCAGCCAACTCCAGGGAGGGCTCGGTGAGTTCTTC
CASSQLQGGLGEFF
>NA|TRBJ2-3|TRBV27|NA
TGTGCCAGCAGTTTAGCGGGGACAACCACAGATACGCAGTATTTT
CASSLAGTTTDTQYF
>few|TRBJ2-1|TRBV28|TRBD1
TGTGCCAGCAGTTTCGGGACAGGGTTCAATGAGCAGTTCTTC
CASSFGTGFNEQFF
>few|TRBJ2-7|TRBV6-1|TRBD2
TGTGCCAGCAGCCGAACCGCGGGGGAAGACTACGAGCAGTACTTC
CASSRTAGEDYEQYF
>NA|TRBJ1-2|TRBV12-3/TRBV12-4|NA
TGTGCCAGCAGTTTGCCCGGGTGTGGCTACACCTTC
CASSLPGCGYTF
>many|TRBJ2-3|TRBV20-1|TRBD1
TGCAGTGCTAGCCCCATCGCGGGACAGGGAGAAGATACGCAGTATTTT
CSASPIAGQGEDTQYF
>NA|TRBJ1-1|TRBV20-1|NA
TGCAGTGCTCCCCAGGGAATTGAAGCTTTCTTT
CSAPQGIEAFF
>few|TRBJ1-4|TRBV12-3/TRBV12-4|NA
TGTGCCAGCAGGCCCTCTTGGCGACCTAATGAAAAACTGTTTTTT
CASRPSWRPNEKLFF
>few|TRBJ1-1|TRBV7-9|NA
TGTGCCAGCAGCTCCGGAGAGGGGCCGAACACTGAAGCTTTCTTT
CASSSGEGPNTEAFF
>NA|TRBJ1-4|TRBV7-2|TRBD1
TGTGCCAGCAGCTCAGACAGGGGTGTAGGTGAAAAACAGTTTTTT
CASSSDRGVGEKQFF
>few|TRBJ2-2|TRBV4-2|NA
TGTGCCAGCAGCCAAGGGCTAGCCGGGACCGGGGAGCTGTTTTTT
CASSQGLAGTGELFF
>NA|TRBJ2-5|TRBV29-1|NA
TGCAGCGTTGAAAGGACAGTTCAAGAGACCCAGTACTTC
CSVERTVQETQYF
>once|TRBJ1-3|TRBV3-1|NA
TGTGCCAGCAGCCCCCAGGCTATTGGCGGAAACACCATATATTTT
CASSPQAIGGNTIYF
>NA|TRBJ1-5|TRBV28|NA
TGTGCCAGCAGTTTATCCCGCAGGGGCAGCAATCAGCCCCAGCATTTT
CASSLSRRGSNQPQHF
>many|TRBJ2-7|TRBV4-3|NA
TGCGCCAGCAGCCCCTTCCACGAGCAGTACTTC
CASSPFHEQYF
>NA|TRBJ2-5|TRBV20-1|TRBD2
TGCAGTGCTACCTCGGGGGGGAGTGAAGAGACCCAGTACTTC
CSATSGGSEETQYF
>NA|TRBJ1-2|TRBV7-9|NA
TGTGCCAGCAGCTTGGCAGACTCCGGGGGTGGCTACACCTTC
CASSLADSGGGYTF
>many|TRBJ2-7|TRBV4-3|TRBD1
TGCGCCAGCAGCCCAATCGACAGGGCCAACGAGCAGTACTTC
CASSPIDRANEQYF
>NA|TRBJ2-1|TRBV12-3/TRBV12-4|TRBD2
TGTGCCAGCAGTATCGCGGGACTAGCGATCTATGAGCAGTTCTTC
CASSIAGLAIYEQFF
>few|TRBJ1-2|TRBV29-1|TRBD1
TGCAGCGTGAAGACAGGGAGCTATGGCTACACCTTC
CSVKTGSYGYTF
>NA|TRBJ2-6|TRBV2|NA
TGTACCAGCAGTTCGGACGGCTCTGGGGCCAACGTCCTGACTTTC
CTSSSDGSGANVLTF
>NA|TRBJ1-2|TRBV6-5|NA
TGTGCCAGCAGTACAACCCCGGGGGCACACTATGGCTACACCTTC
CASSTTPGAHYGYTF
>few|TRBJ1-2|TRBV28|NA
TGTGCCAGCAGTTTATCCATACAGAAAACCTATGGTTACACCTTC
CASSLSIQKTYGYTF
>NA|TRBJ2-7|TRBV28|NA
TGTGCCAGCAGTTTCGGGCCCCCGGGTATGTCGTACTTC
CASSFGPPGMSYF
>few|TRBJ2-5|TRBV20-1|TRBD1
TGCAGTGCTCAAATGCCACCGGGACAGGGACTAGAGACCCAGTACTTC
CSAQMPPGQGLETQYF
>NA|TRBJ2-1|TRBV30|TRBD2
TGTGCCTGGAGTAAGGAACTAGCGGGAGACAATGAGCAGTTCTTC
CAWSKELAGDNEQFF
>few|TRBJ2-3|TRBV20-1|NA
TGCAGTGCTAGCAAACCCGGCACAGATACGCAGTATTTT
CSASKPGTDTQYF
>few|TRBJ1-1|TRBV27|NA
TGTGCCAGCAGCAACACACCTTTAGGGAGATCTGAAGCTTTCTTT
CASSNTPLGRSEAFF
>few|TRBJ2-7|TRBV20-1|TRBD2
TGCAGTGCGATTAGCGGGGAGTCCTACAATGAGCAGTACTTC
CSAISGESYNEQYF
>NA|TRBJ1-2|TRBV4-3|NA
TGCGCCAGCAGCCAAGAAGGGGGGGAACCCTATGGCTACACCTTC
CASSQEGGEPYGYTF
>many|TRBJ1-5|TRBV27|NA
TGTGCCAGCAGTTTAAGCGAGAATCAGCCCCAGCATTTT
CASSLSENQPQHF
>few|TRBJ2-7|TRBV20-1|TRBD1
TGCAGTGCTTCCAAGGGGGCGCCGTCCTACGAGCAGTACTTC
CSASKGAPSYEQYF
>few|TRBJ2-7|TRBV29-1|TRBD1
TGCAGCGTTGTTCAGGGGGCCTACAATGAGCAGTACTTC
CSVVQGAYNEQYF
>few|TRBJ1-2|TRBV2|TRBD1
TGTGCCAGCATCGGGACAGCCACTAACTATGGCTACACCTTC
CASIGTATNYGYTF
>NA|TRBJ2-1|TRBV27|TRBD2
TGTGCCAGCAGTCCGACTAGCGGGGGGCCCTATGAGCAGTTCTTC
CASSPTSGGPYEQFF
>NA|TRBJ1-2|TRBV4-1|NA
TGCGCCAGCAGCCAAGTCACGGAGAACTATGGCTACACCTTC
CASSQVTENYGYTF
>few|TRBJ1-1|TRBV6-6|NA
TGTGCCAGCAGGCCGTCGGAGGGACCCGAAGCTTTCTTT
CASRPSEGPEAFF
>few|TRBJ2-1|TRBV5-1|TRBD1
TGCGCCAGCAGCTCGGGACAGGACAATGAGCAGTTCTTC
CASSSGQDNEQFF
>NA|TRBJ2-4|TRBV6-6|NA
TGTGCCAGTTCAACCACGGGGAGCATTCAGTACTTC
CASSTTGSIQYF
>NA|TRBJ2-6|TRBV4-1|NA
TGTGCCAGCAGCCAAGTGGCTGGGGCCAACGTCCTGACTTTC
CASSQVAGANVLTF
>few|TRBJ2-1|TRBV9|NA
TGTGCCAGCAGCGGAGGAAGCAGGGGACCTGGCCGTCGCTATGAGCAGTTCTTC
CASSGGSRGPGRRYEQFF
>NA|TRBJ2-1|TRBV12-3/TRBV12-4|NA
TGTGCCAGCAGTGTAGGGATCAGCTCCTACAATGAGCAGTTCTTC
CASSVGISSYNEQFF